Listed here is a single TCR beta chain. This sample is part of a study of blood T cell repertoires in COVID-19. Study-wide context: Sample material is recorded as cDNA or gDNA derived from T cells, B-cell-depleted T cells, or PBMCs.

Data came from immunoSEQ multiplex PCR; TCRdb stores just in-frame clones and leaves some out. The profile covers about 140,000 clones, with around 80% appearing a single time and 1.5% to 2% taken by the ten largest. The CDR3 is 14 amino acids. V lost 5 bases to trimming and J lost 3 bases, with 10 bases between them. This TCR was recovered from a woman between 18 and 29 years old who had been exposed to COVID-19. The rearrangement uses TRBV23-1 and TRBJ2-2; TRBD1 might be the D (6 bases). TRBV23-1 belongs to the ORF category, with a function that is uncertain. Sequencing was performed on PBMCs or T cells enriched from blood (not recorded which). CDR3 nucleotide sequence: TGCGCCAGCAGTTGGGGGCCTTACACCGGGGAGCTGTTTTTT. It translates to CASSWGPYTGELFF.